This section outlines one T cell receptor beta chain sequence together with its context. Its antigen remains unidentified. No base qualities exist here, and no much larger clone lies one base off it. Spanning cysteine to phenylalanine, the CDR3 consists of 18 amino acids. The CDR3 DNA has 54 bases and is translated from base 1. The trim is 0 bases for V and 6 bases for J, with a gap of 21 bases between the germline ends. CDR1 SGHTA and CDR2 FQGTGA are derived from the germline V gene. The immunoSEQ Assay, a bias-controlled multiplex PCR, was used to amplify TCRbeta CDR3 regions from genomic DNA. Concerning the study's data processing: The number of nucleated cells in each sample was estimated from the amplification of reference gene primers within the assay. To quantify the absolute abundance of each unique TCRbeta CDR3 rearrangement, sequence reads were collapsed and filtered. Productive Simpson clonality was computed per sample as the square root of Simpson's diversity index over productive rearrangements. The clones in this table, taken by TCRdb from immuneACCESS, are in-frame only. Not every clone is retained; where verified, under half of the shortfall comes from an unresolved V gene, and the cause of the rest is unknown. V and J calls plus clone size are reproduced from that table; the DNA served to infer D and trimming. Present in this sample are around 300,000 clones, about nine tenths of which were seen just once. Of the sample, over 2% falls within the top ten clones.

This sample is part of a study of blood T cell repertoires in COVID-19 (TCRdb year 2020). Context from the whole study: The collaborator samples originated in the United States, Italy and Spain and spanned the acute and convalescent phases of COVID-19. The material from the prospective study consisted of cDNA or gDNA derived from T cells, B-cell-depleted T cells, or PBMCs. Subjects who had been exposed to COVID-19, were actively infected with it, or had recovered from it provided the deeply sampled blood TCRbeta repertoires that made up the dataset. The repertoires were released in a freely available public database meant as a resource for research on the immune response to SARS-CoV-2. Samples were obtained from the ongoing ImmuneRACE study (first 160 participants) and from approximately 1,200 subjects provided by 6 global collaborators. Sample metadata almost always included a de-identified subject ID, COVID-19 status, age in years and sex. HLA class I and class II types, where available, came from metadata supplied by the sample provider rather than from assay-based typing.

Enrolling through a virtual design, the prospective study's participants ranged in age from roughly 18 to 90 years and lived across roughly 23 United States geographic areas. In the prospective study, cohorts were assigned on the basis of participant-reported clinical history obtained from a screening survey and a study questionnaire. Recovered participants in ImmuneRACE Cohort 3 were defined by two consecutive negative NP/OP PCR tests, clearance by a healthcare professional, or resolution of symptoms. Each participant in the prospective study had whole blood, serum and a nasopharyngeal or oropharyngeal swab collected by mobile phlebotomists. Over an approximately 2-month period, participants in the prospective study had the option of providing additional blood draws and questionnaires. Prospective study blood samples were shipped either frozen or at room temperature before DNA extraction. Results the study describes overall, beyond this receptor: The amount of clinical and demographic metadata varied by source and participant and was provided uncurated.

The receptor was isolated from a woman between 18 and 29 years old who had recovered from COVID-19. Recombination joined TRBV7-3 with TRBJ2-1, with TRBD2 perhaps the D gene, on 6 matching bases. Source material: PBMCs or T cells enriched from blood (not recorded which). Here the CDR3 is given as CASSLTGRGGGAGNEQFF. The DNA reads as follows: TGTGCCAGCAGCTTAACGGGTAGGGGCGGCGGAGCGGGCAATGAGCAGTTCTTC.